This entry is about one T cell receptor (beta chain). Its antigen is currently unknown. This CDR3 has 16 amino acids. The V gene lost 2 bases and the J gene lost 2 bases, with 15 bases spanning the gap. Germline CDR1 reads MDHEN; CDR2 reads SYDVKM. This entry belongs to a study of Ad26.COV2.S vaccination and SARS-CoV-2 variants. Study-wide points: Following vaccination, spike-specific CD8+ and CD4+ T cell responses reportedly exhibited substantial breadth. Researchers reported similar non-spike TCR breadth in vaccine and placebo recipients. The study found higher spike-specific TCR breadth in vaccine than placebo recipients.

The table came from immunoSEQ multiplex PCR; TCRdb's copy has only in-frame clones and leaves some out. The table shows about 94,000 clones, with less than 85% occurring only once. The sequencing used peripheral blood, collected after recovery from COVID-19. This chain links TRBV28 with TRBJ1-2; no firm D call. The sequence came from a human donor who had recovered from COVID-19. In DNA, the CDR3 is TGTGCCAGCAGTTTACCCGGGAAGCCCGGGAACTATGGCTACACCTTC. Its protein product is CASSLPGKPGNYGYTF.